Shown below are 29 T cell receptor beta chains from a single sample sequenced in a study of OX40 agonist ivuxolimab in advanced cancers. Profiled with immunoSEQ multiplex PCR; TCRdb holds only in-frame clones, not every one. The table includes about 46,000 clones, roughly 90% detected once. The starting material was CD4+ or CD8+ T cells sorted from blood, obtained in a trial of the OX40 agonist ivuxolimab. The receptors stem from an adult with an advanced solid tumor such as melanoma, head and neck, liver or kidney cancer.

The chain uses TRBV5-1 and TRBJ1-4; D might be TRBD1 (6 bases). Trimming removed 0 bases at V and 8 bases at J, with 11 bases between. Germline V CDR1 and CDR2: SGHRS, YFSETQ. This CDR3 comprises 14 residues. CDR3: CASSLVPGAEKLFF. CDR3 sequence (DNA): TGCGCCAGCAGCTTGGTACCAGGGGCAGAAAAACTGTTTTTT. The variable domain in full, completed from reference TRBV5-1 and TRBJ1-4, reads KAGVTQTPRYLIKTRGQQVTLSCSPISGHRSVSWYQQTPGQGLQFLFEYFSETQRNKGNFPGRFSGRQFSNSRSEMNVSTLELGDSALYLCASSLVPGAEKLFFGSGTQLSVL.

The rearrangement links TRBV27 to TRBJ1-1; perhaps TRBD1 as D (6 bases). There are 15 residues in the CDR3. Trimming stripped 1 base from V and 1 base from J, with 10 bases between. Looked up from germline, CDR1 is MNHEY and CDR2 is SMNVEV (reference sequence). For the CDR3, the DNA is TGTGCCAGCAGTTTATGGGGGGCTCCGAACACTGAAGCTTTCTTT. It specifies CASSLWGAPNTEAFF.

The V and J genes are TRBV28 and TRBJ1-5, with D tentatively TRBD1 (6 bases). Germline loops: CDR1 MDHEN, CDR2 SYDVKM. V lost 8 bases and J lost 1, with 21 bases in between. The CDR3 runs 17 residues. The CDR3 coding sequence is TGTGCCAGCGAGCCGGGGGCGAGGAGGGAAAGCAATCAGCCCCAGCATTTT. Its translation is CASEPGARRESNQPQHF.

The J gene is TRBJ2-5, the V gene TRBV2, with 10 bases matching TRBD1. The CDR3 runs to 16 residues. V was pared by 7 bases and J by 3 bases, with 11 bases of the junction left unmatched. From germline, CDR1 is SNHLY and CDR2 FYNNEI. The CDR3 reads CASMVGTGAWKETQYF. CDR3 sequence (DNA): TGTGCCAGCATGGTGGGGACAGGGGCTTGGAAAGAGACCCAGTACTTC.

J is TRBJ2-3 and V is TRBV28; 7 bases map to TRBD2. CDR1 MDHEN and CDR2 SYDVKM come from the germline V gene. Germline trimming cut 3 bases from V and 0 bases from J; bases unmatched to any gene: 3. The CDR3 runs 15 residues. This CDR3 reads CASSLGGSSTDTQYF. The DNA of the CDR3 is TGTGCCAGCAGTTTGGGAGGGTCTAGCACAGATACGCAGTATTTT. Complete variable domain (other parts from reference TRBV28 and TRBJ2-3): DVKVTQSSRYLVKRTGEKVFLECVQDMDHENMFWYRQDPGLGLRLIYFSYDVKMKEKGDIPEGYSVSREKKERFSLILESASTNQTSMYLCASSLGGSSTDTQYFGPGTRLTVL.

The gene calls are TRBV29-1 and TRBJ1-2; maybe TRBD1 (5 bases). The V and J ends lost 4 bases and 4 bases respectively, with 19 bases between them. Germline V CDR1 and CDR2: SQVTM, ANQGSEA. CDR3 length equals 15 residues. The CDR3 protein is CSVAGGERDLYGYTF. The CDR3 nucleotides are TGCAGCGTTGCCGGCGGTGAAAGGGACCTCTATGGCTACACCTTC.

The chain combines TRBV28 with TRBJ2-3; the D gene is possibly TRBD2 (5 bases). The CDR3 has 14 amino acids. CDR1 and CDR2 from the germline V gene are MDHEN and SYDVKM. V was clipped by 2 bases and J by 9 bases, with 15 bases between them. The CDR3 DNA reads TGTGCCAGCAGTTTAAACCCCCCCGGGGAGACGCAGTATTTT. Amino acids: CASSLNPPGETQYF.

V gene TRBV28 combines with J gene TRBJ1-2; 8 bases fit TRBD1. Germline CDR1 and CDR2: MDHEN and SYDVKM. The CDR3 has 14 amino acids. V shed 5 bases and J 4 bases; nucleotides not matched to a gene: 6. The CDR3 DNA follows: TGTGCCAGCAGTGCTTTACAGGGGGTCTATGGCTACACCTTC. Its protein product is CASSALQGVYGYTF.

The chain employs TRBV7-9 and TRBJ2-1; 8 positions match TRBD2. The junction had 5 bases not matched to a gene; V was cut back by 1 base and J by 6 bases. The CDR3 contains 15 residues. Germline lookup yields CDR1 SEHNR and CDR2 FQNEAQ (reference sequence). CDR3 sequence: CASSLVFSGINEQFF. The DNA for the CDR3 is TGTGCCAGCAGCTTAGTATTTAGCGGGATCAATGAGCAGTTCTTC. Combining the CDR3 with reference TRBV7-9 and TRBJ2-1 gives the whole variable domain DTGVSQNPRHKITKRGQNVTFRCDPISEHNRLYWYRQTLGQGPEFLTYFQNEAQLEKSRLLSDRFSAERPKGSFSTLEIQRTEQGDSAMYLCASSLVFSGINEQFFGPGTRLTVL.

This clone is a singleton in its sample. The V and J genes are TRBV5-1 and TRBJ1-6, with a weak D call TRBD1 (5 bases). Per the germline V gene, CDR1 is SGHRS and CDR2 is YFSETQ. The CDR3 extends over 14 amino acids. Trimming pared 3 bases from V and 5 bases from J, leaving 9 bases between. CDR3 sequence reads: CASSWGRDNSPLHF. The CDR3 nucleotides read TGCGCCAGCAGCTGGGGGAGGGATAATTCACCCCTCCACTTT.

CDR3 in amino acids: CASSDSAGGGTDTQYF. The CDR3 DNA reads as TGTGCCAGCAGTGACTCGGCAGGGGGGGGCACAGATACGCAGTATTTT. The chain joins TRBV6-4 to TRBJ2-3; tentatively, D is TRBD1 or TRBD2 (7 bases each). The V end was cut by 0 bases, the J end by 1 base, with 11 bases between. CDR3 length equals 16 residues. CDR1 is MRHNA and CDR2 is SNTAGT in the germline V gene.

The V call is TRBV19, the J call TRBJ1-1; D may be TRBD1 (5 bases). V dropped 3 bases and J dropped 1 base, with 15 bases sitting between them. CDR3 length equals 16 residues. Germline assignment: CDR1 LNHDA and CDR2 SQIVND (reference sequence). The CDR3 sequence: CASSIYHMGGNTEAFF. The CDR3 nucleotides read TGTGCCAGTAGTATTTACCACATGGGGGGGAACACTGAAGCTTTCTTT.

V and J are TRBV5-1 and TRBJ1-1; 9 bases match TRBD1. The CDR3 covers 17 residues. V lost 0 bases, J lost 5 bases, and 11 bases stayed unmatched. CDR1 is SGHRS and CDR2 is YFSETQ in the germline V gene. The CDR3: CASSLVGDRVVDTEAFF. The CDR3 bases are TGCGCCAGCAGCTTGGTTGGGGACAGGGTGGTTGATACTGAAGCTTTCTTT.

The chain joins TRBV30 to TRBJ1-1; D gene ambiguous. The V end lost 2 bases, the J end lost 10 bases, and 17 bases lay between the germline ends. Germline V gene data show CDR1 as GTSNPN and CDR2 as SVGIG (reference sequence). This CDR3 has 13 amino acids. Written as DNA, the CDR3 is TGTGCCTGGAGTTTCAATGTTGGGGTAGTAGCTTTCTTT. The encoded protein is CAWSFNVGVVAFF.

The V gene is TRBV19, the J gene TRBJ1-5; possibly TRBD1 for D (5 bases). CDR1 and CDR2 (germline): LNHDA, SQIVND (reference sequence). Trimming took off 3 bases at V and 1 base at J, with 7 bases between the two ends. The CDR3 runs 14 residues. The DNA of the CDR3 is TGTGCCAGTAGTATTCCAGGGAGCAATCAGCCCCAGCATTTT. Protein product: CASSIPGSNQPQHF.

Only one count was recorded for this clone. The rearrangement joins TRBV5-6 to TRBJ1-1; D is uncertain. The CDR3 consists of 12 residues. Looked up from germline, CDR1 is SGHDT and CDR2 is YYEEEE. V was shortened by 2 bases and J by 3 bases, with 5 bases between the two germline ends. CDR3 DNA sequence: TGTGCCAGCAGCTTCGTGCACACTGAAGCTTTCTTT. Translated, it gives CASSFVHTEAFF. Full variable domain (rest looked up from reference TRBV5-6 and TRBJ1-1): DAGVTQSPTHLIKTRGQQVTLRCSPKSGHDTVSWYQQALGQGPQFIFQYYEEEERQRGNFPDRFSGHQFPNYSSELNVNALLLGDSALYLCASSFVHTEAFFGQGTRLTVV.

The V and J genes are TRBV28 and TRBJ2-3; a possible D gene is TRBD1 (6 bases). Germline CDR1 reads MDHEN; CDR2 reads SYDVKM. Between the trimmed V and J ends, which lost 5 bases and 0 bases, there was a span of 9 bases. CDR3 length equals 14 residues. The CDR3 DNA reads TGTGCCAGCAGTATAACAGGGAGCACAGATACGCAGTATTTT. Residues: CASSITGSTDTQYF.

This chain joins TRBV5-6 and TRBJ1-5; 9 bases are shared with TRBD1. V lost 1 base, J lost 0 bases, and 11 bases stayed unmatched. The CDR3 covers 19 residues. Germline lookup yields CDR1 SGHDT and CDR2 YYEEEE. The CDR3 spells CASSLWGQGPYYSNQPQHF. For the CDR3, the DNA is TGTGCCAGCAGCTTGTGGGGACAGGGCCCGTATTATAGCAATCAGCCCCAGCATTTT.

The V and J genes are TRBV7-9 and TRBJ1-5; no firm D call. V was trimmed by 5 bases and J by 6 bases, leaving 8 bases between them. Germline assignment: CDR1 SEHNR and CDR2 FQNEAQ (reference sequence). This CDR3 has 12 residues. CDR3 in DNA: TGTGCCAGCAGCCTCGCATCTCAGCCCCAGCATTTT. This gives the protein CASSLASQPQHF.

The chain is built from TRBV30 and TRBJ2-1, with 11 nucleotides matching TRBD2. The V gene's germline CDR1 is GTSNPN and CDR2 SVGIG (reference sequence). This CDR3 is 16 amino acids long. The J segment lost 0 bases and the V segment lost 5 bases, leaving 6 bases of the junction unmatched. CDR3 in DNA: TGTGCCTGGGAGGGACTAGCGGAGAGCTCCTACAATGAGCAGTTCTTC. Translating gives CAWEGLAESSYNEQFF.

This sequence joins TRBV18 and TRBJ1-6; D perhaps matches TRBD1 (5 bases). The CDR3 is 17 residues long. V dropped 3 bases and J dropped 7 bases, with 19 bases sitting between them. Germline CDR1 KGHSH, CDR2 LQKENI. Here the CDR3 DNA reads TGTGCCAGCTCACCGAAAGGTGAGGGGACCCACAATTCACCCCTCCACTTT. Its protein is CASSPKGEGTHNSPLHF.

The gene calls are TRBV19 and TRBJ2-1; D remains ambiguous. Deletions cut 3 bases from V and 4 bases from J, with 1 base between. Germline CDR1 and CDR2: LNHDA and SQIVND (reference sequence). The CDR3 spans 11 residues. The CDR3 bases are TGTGCCAGTAGTATTTACAATGAGCAGTTCTTC. This translates into CASSIYNEQFF.

This clone has only one observation. V usage is TRBV27 and J usage is TRBJ2-1, with TRBD2 matching 8 bases. The trim removed 5 bases at V and 8 bases at J, leaving 5 bases unmatched. Germline assignment: CDR1 MNHEY and CDR2 SMNVEV (reference sequence). This CDR3 comprises 13 residues. The CDR3 reads CASSREGVDEQFF. The CDR3 coding sequence is TGTGCCAGCAGTCGGGAGGGTGTAGATGAGCAGTTCTTC.

J is TRBJ2-3 and V is TRBV23-1, with D hard to call. TRBV23-1 is an open reading frame whose function is uncertain. V lost 7 bases and J 2 bases, leaving 16 bases between the germline ends. The length of the CDR3 is 15 residues. The CDR3 region has the DNA TGCGCCAGCACCAGTCCCCGGTGGTACACAGATACGCAGTATTTT. Encoded protein: CASTSPRWYTDTQYF.

The rearrangement links TRBV27 to TRBJ1-4, with D hard to call. The CDR3 sequence is 12 residues long. Deletions cut 6 bases from V and 7 bases from J, with 9 bases between. Germline CDR1 is MNHEY and CDR2 is SMNVEV (reference sequence). The CDR3 DNA follows: TGTGCCAGCAGCCCCCGGGGTGAAAAACTGTTTTTT. It specifies CASSPRGEKLFF.

This clone was counted a few times. The chain combines TRBV5-4 with TRBJ2-1; 11 positions match TRBD2. The CDR3 has 15 residues. V lost 4 bases and J lost 10; bases outside the gene matches: 10. Germline CDR1 SGHNT, CDR2 YYREEE (reference sequence). The CDR3 sequence: CASSPSLAGGEEQFF. Here the CDR3 DNA reads TGTGCCAGCAGCCCGAGTCTAGCGGGAGGAGAAGAGCAGTTCTTC. Filled out from reference TRBV5-4 and TRBJ2-1, the complete variable domain reads ETGVTQSPTHLIKTRGQQVTLRCSSQSGHNTVSWYQQALGQGPQFIFQYYREEENGRGNFPPRFSGLQFPNYSSELNVNALELDDSALYLCASSPSLAGGEEQFFGPGTRLTVL.

The chain couples TRBV9 to TRBJ2-7, with D possibly matching TRBD2 (7 bases). V was trimmed by 1 base and J by 0 bases, leaving 11 bases between them. This CDR3 region has 15 residues. Per germline, CDR1 SGDLS and CDR2 YYNGEE. This CDR3 is CASSVKGGRSYEQYF. For the CDR3, the DNA is TGTGCCAGCAGCGTAAAGGGGGGGCGCTCCTACGAGCAGTACTTC.

The chain combines TRBV4-3 with TRBJ2-7, with 7 positions matching TRBD2. With V trimmed by 1 base and J by 2 bases, 5 bases remained unmatched. Per the germline V gene, CDR1 is LGHNA and CDR2 is YSLEER. This CDR3 is built from 15 residues. The CDR3 nucleotides read TGCGCCAGCAGCCAAGGGGACGGGAGGCCCTACGAGCAGTACTTC. Its protein product is CASSQGDGRPYEQYF.

The genes are TRBV5-5 and TRBJ1-1; 8 nucleotides match TRBD1. CDR1 is SGHKS and CDR2 is YYEKEE in the germline V gene (reference sequence). The CDR3 is made up of 16 amino acids. V lost 4 bases, J lost 10 bases, and 18 bases stayed unmatched. The CDR3 sequence: CASSPDYPGQANRAFF. CDR3 nucleotides: TGTGCCAGCAGCCCGGATTACCCGGGACAGGCCAACCGAGCTTTCTTT. The whole variable domain, filled in from reference TRBV5-5 and TRBJ1-1, reads DAGVTQSPTHLIKTRGQQVTLRCSPISGHKSVSWYQQVLGQGPQFIFQYYEKEERGRGNFPDRFSARQFPNYSSELNVNALLLGDSALYLCASSPDYPGQANRAFFGQGTRLTVV.